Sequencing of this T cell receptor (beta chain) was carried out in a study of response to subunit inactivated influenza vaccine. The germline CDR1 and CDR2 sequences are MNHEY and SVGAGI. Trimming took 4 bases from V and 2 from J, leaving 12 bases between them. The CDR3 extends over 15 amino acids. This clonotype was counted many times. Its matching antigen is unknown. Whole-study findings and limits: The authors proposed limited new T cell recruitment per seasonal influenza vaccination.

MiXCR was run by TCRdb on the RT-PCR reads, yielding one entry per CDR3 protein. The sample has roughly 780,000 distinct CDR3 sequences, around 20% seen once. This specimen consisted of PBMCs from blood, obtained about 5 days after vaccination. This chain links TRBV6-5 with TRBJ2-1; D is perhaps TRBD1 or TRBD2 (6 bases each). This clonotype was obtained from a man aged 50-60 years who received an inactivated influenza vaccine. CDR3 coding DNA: TGTGCCAGCAGTTGGGGGGACATCCCCTACAATGAGCAGTTCTTC. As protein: CASSWGDIPYNEQFF.